This T cell receptor (beta chain) was captured in a study of glioma-infiltrating T cells after dendritic cell vaccination. Concerning this clone itself: As yet, its antigen is unknown.

The study, taken as a whole, reports: No direct clonality-survival link was found; a diverse polyclonal response may matter. Longer survival after dendritic cell vaccination followed higher pretreatment TIL content.

Using immunoSEQ multiplex PCR, the repertoire was profiled, and TCRdb retains in-frame clones only, with some absent. This sample has some 87,000 clones, with around 85% found just once. The germline V gene encodes CDR1 SGHAT and CDR2 FQDESV (reference sequence). The CDR3 sequence is 15 residues long. Trimming cost V 5 bases and J 3 bases, with 17 bases left between them. The chain combines TRBV11-1 with TRBJ2-7, with a possible D match to TRBD2 (5 bases). Here the sequenced sample was blood, taken before dendritic cell vaccination. The sequence came from a human donor with glioblastoma. The chain's CDR3 is CASSGLEGRYYEQYF. DNA of the CDR3: TGTGCCAGCAGCGGATTAGAGGGCCGATACTACGAGCAGTACTTC.